At least ten counts were recorded for the clone carrying this T cell receptor beta chain. Its antigen is unidentified. The data stem from a study of neurological immune-mediated disorders. On the study more broadly: Of the multiple sclerosis patients, some 35 in total, some 30 were relapsing-remitting and 3 were secondary progressive. Notes on the study in general: Patients with HTLV-1-associated myelopathy had the highest level of TCR clonal expansion, whereas patients with multiple sclerosis had the lowest level, falling beneath the level found in healthy controls.

CDR1 SNHLY and CDR2 FYNNEI come from the germline V gene. The length of the CDR3 is 15 residues. The V end was cut by 5 bases, the J end by 1 base, with 14 bases between. Each TCR transcript was tagged with a 10-nucleotide random UMI during 5'RACE. Every sequencing run produced over 200 million TCR-beta sequences, and the sequences from any one run covered 15-18 subjects. TCRdb analysed the 5' RACE reads with MiXCR anew, one entry per CDR3 protein. The sample includes approximately 100,000 distinct CDR3 sequences, around 3.3% of them seen just once. The source of this sequence is a woman between 18 and 30 years old with multiple sclerosis. Sequenced material: PBMCs. This rearrangement joins TRBV2 to TRBJ1-1, with a tentative D call TRBD1 (5 bases). CDR3 DNA: TGTGCCAGCAGTCCTCAGGGATGGGAGAACACTGAAGCTTTCTTT. Residues: CASSPQGWENTEAFF.